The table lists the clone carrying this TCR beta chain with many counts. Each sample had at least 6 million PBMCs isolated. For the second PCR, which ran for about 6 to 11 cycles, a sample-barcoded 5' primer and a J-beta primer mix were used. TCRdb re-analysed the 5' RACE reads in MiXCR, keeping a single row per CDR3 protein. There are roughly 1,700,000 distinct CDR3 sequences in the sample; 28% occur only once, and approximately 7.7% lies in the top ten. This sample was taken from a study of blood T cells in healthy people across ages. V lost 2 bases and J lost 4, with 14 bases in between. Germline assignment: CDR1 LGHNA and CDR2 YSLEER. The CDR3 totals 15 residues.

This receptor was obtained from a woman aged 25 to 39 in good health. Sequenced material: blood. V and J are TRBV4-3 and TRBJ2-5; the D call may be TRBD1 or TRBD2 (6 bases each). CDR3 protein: CASSQNTGRGETQYF. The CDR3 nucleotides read TGCGCCAGCAGCCAAAATACAGGGCGGGGAGAGACCCAGTACTTC.